The clone carrying this T cell receptor (beta chain) was recorded once. Antigen unknown. PCR employed 60 Vbeta and 13 Jbeta primers. Profiling relied on immunoSEQ multiplex PCR, and the TCRdb table lists in-frame clones only, not all of them. The data hold approximately 120,000 clones, with over 60% observed a single time. The V and J ends lost 7 bases and 6 bases respectively, with 16 bases between them. Germline V gene lookup returns CDR1 WSHSY and CDR2 SAAADI. CDR3 length: 14 residues. This sample was taken from a study of cytomegalovirus exposure and HLA in healthy donors. Study observations and caveats: The later analysis indicated that the majority of CMV-associated TCR beta chains appeared HLA-restricted.

The material sequenced was PBMCs. V and J are TRBV10-2 and TRBJ2-1; TRBD1 is a possible D gene (6 bases). The sequence came from a woman aged 40 to 55 in good health and CMV-seronegative. The CDR3 here is CASNPYKGGNEQFF. In nucleotides, the CDR3 is TGCGCCAGCAACCCATATAAAGGGGGCAATGAGCAGTTCTTC.